This T cell receptor (beta chain) appears in the sequencing data of a study of response to subunit inactivated influenza vaccine. CDR3 length equals 13 residues. The germline gives CDR1 SGHVS, CDR2 FQNEAQ. V lost 7 bases, J lost 8 bases, and 15 bases lay in between. Using its own MiXCR run on the RT-PCR reads, TCRdb lists one record per CDR3 protein. There are about 780,000 distinct CDR3 sequences in the sample; less than 20% occur only once, and about 11% lies in the top ten. This clonotype was observed a few times. The source is a man in his fifties who received an inactivated influenza vaccine. The source was PBMCs from blood, collected roughly 5 days after vaccination. The chain uses TRBV7-8 and TRBJ2-1; no reliable D call. CDR3: CASIQIGRDEQFF. As DNA, the CDR3 is TGTGCCAGCATCCAAATTGGGCGAGATGAGCAGTTCTTC. Full variable domain (outside the CDR3, taken from reference TRBV7-8 and TRBJ2-1): GAGVSQSPRYKVAKRGQDVALRCDPISGHVSLFWYQQALGQGPEFLTYFQNEAQLDKSGLPSDRFFAERPEGSVSTLKIQRTQQEDSAVYLCASIQIGRDEQFFGPGTRLTVL.